This T cell receptor beta chain stems from a study of cytomegalovirus exposure and HLA in healthy donors. Study conclusions and caveats: Reported performance of the classifier showed diagnosis of cytomegalovirus status with high specificity and sensitivity.

With V trimmed by 4 bases and J by 2 bases, 2 bases remained unmatched. The germline V gene encodes CDR1 SQVTM and CDR2 ANQGSEA. The CDR3 runs 13 residues. This clone has a handful of counts. Its target is not known. Vbeta (60) and Jbeta (13) primers were used in the PCR. Sequencing used immunoSEQ multiplex PCR; TCRdb keeps in-frame clones, though not all of them. The sample contains 80,000 to 130,000 clones, around three quarters of which appear only once. Donors were ostensibly healthy at sampling, although undocumented immune exposures were probable. The chain uses TRBV29-1 and TRBJ2-7; 10 nucleotides match TRBD1. The sequenced sample consisted of PBMCs. The clonotype was recovered from a female donor in good health and CMV-seropositive. The CDR3 protein is CSVGDRGTYEQYF. The DNA of the CDR3 is TGCAGCGTTGGGGACAGGGGTACCTACGAGCAGTACTTC.